The sample holds a few counts of the clone carrying this T cell receptor (beta chain). TCRdb analysed the RT-PCR reads with MiXCR anew, one entry per CDR3 protein. The data contain about 200,000 distinct CDR3 sequences, 35% to 45% of them seen just once; the ten biggest clones take up around a tenth. The sample belongs to a study of patients and donors after allogeneic stem cell transplantation. The receptor's source is a human donor who was either an allogeneic HSCT recipient or a stem cell or donor lymphocyte infusion donor (not recorded which). It is not recorded whose cells these are; they may come from a transplant donor. Sequences were obtained from blood, either unsorted or a sorted T cell fraction (not recorded which).

The CDR3 DNA follows: TGTGCCAGCAGGGTACATACCATGAACACTGAAGCTTTCTTT. It encodes CASRVHTMNTEAFF. The V call is TRBV12-3 or TRBV12-4, the J call TRBJ1-1; D is undetermined. V was cut by 6 bases and J by 0 bases, with 11 bases left in between. The CDR3 consists of 14 residues.